This T cell receptor (beta chain) was found in a study of blood T cell repertoires in COVID-19. Sequencing was performed with immunoSEQ multiplex PCR; in TCRdb, only in-frame clones are kept and a portion is missing. The sample lists roughly 200,000 clones, around 88% seen once, with 3.5% to 5% in the top ten. Deletions cut 5 bases from V and 8 bases from J, with 15 bases between. The CDR3 extends over 13 amino acids. CDR1 is MDHEN and CDR2 is SYDVKM in the germline V gene. The sequenced sample was peripheral blood. The sequence was obtained from a woman aged 25-40 years with acute or convalescent COVID-19. J is TRBJ1-2 and V is TRBV28; D gene ambiguous. In nucleotides, the CDR3 is TGTGCCAGCAGTACCTTGGCGGAGGAAGGCTACACCTTC. It specifies CASSTLAEEGYTF.